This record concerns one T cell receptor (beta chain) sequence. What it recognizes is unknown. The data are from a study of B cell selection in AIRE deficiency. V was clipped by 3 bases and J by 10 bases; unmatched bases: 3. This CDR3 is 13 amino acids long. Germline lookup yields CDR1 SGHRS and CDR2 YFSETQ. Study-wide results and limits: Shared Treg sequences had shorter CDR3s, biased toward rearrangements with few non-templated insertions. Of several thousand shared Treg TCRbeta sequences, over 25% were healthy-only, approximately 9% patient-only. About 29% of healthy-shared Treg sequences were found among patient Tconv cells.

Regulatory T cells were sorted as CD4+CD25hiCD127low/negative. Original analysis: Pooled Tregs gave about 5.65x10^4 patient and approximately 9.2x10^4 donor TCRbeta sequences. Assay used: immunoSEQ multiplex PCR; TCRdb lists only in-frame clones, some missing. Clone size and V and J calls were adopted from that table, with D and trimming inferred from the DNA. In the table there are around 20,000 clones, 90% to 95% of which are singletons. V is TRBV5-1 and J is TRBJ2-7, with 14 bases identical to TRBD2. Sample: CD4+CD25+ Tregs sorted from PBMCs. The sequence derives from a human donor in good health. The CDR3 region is CASSSGTSGSQYF. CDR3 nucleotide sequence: TGCGCCAGCAGCTCCGGGACTAGCGGGAGTCAGTACTTC.